This T cell receptor beta chain was captured by sequencing in a study of cytomegalovirus exposure and HLA in healthy donors. Study overall: A data release that came early held around 85 million unique TCRs from HLA-typed donors.

This clone turned up a few times. Its antigen is as yet unknown. General study results and limits: Apparent HLA restriction characterized most CMV-associated TCR beta chains in a later analysis. It has been reported that TCR beta sequences accurately predicted the HLA-A and HLA-B alleles of most subjects.

It was with 60 Vbeta and 13 Jbeta primers that the PCR ran. Methods used by the authors: Later, 80 million or so unique TCR beta chains were counted in an analysis, and about 10 million of them were shared. The assay was immunoSEQ multiplex PCR, and TCRdb's table has in-frame clones only and misses some. The V and J calls and clone size come from that table; D and trimming were worked out from the DNA. The sample consists of around 120,000 clones, about 80% of them appearing once. The sequence was collected from a woman aged 40-49 years in good health and CMV-seronegative. Sequencing was carried out using PBMCs.

This CDR3 reads CASSLRGFGQPQHF. The CDR3 DNA follows: TGTGCCAGCAGTCTCCGGGGGTTTGGTCAGCCCCAGCATTTT. The chain links TRBV28 to TRBJ1-5; tentative D call: TRBD1 (5 bases). V dropped 5 bases and J dropped 6 bases, with 14 bases sitting between them. Germline CDR1 reads MDHEN; CDR2 reads SYDVKM. The CDR3 covers 14 residues.